This T cell receptor beta chain was sequenced in a study of identical twins. Study conclusions and caveats: Invariant cells of the MAIT and iNKT types might have partly distorted the zero-insertion analyses. Models underestimated TCR alpha sharing (out-of-frame) in monozygotic twins.

Germline V gene data show CDR1 as SGHKS and CDR2 as YYEKEE (reference sequence). CDR3 size: 16 residues. V lost 4 bases and J lost 0; bases outside the gene matches: 5. A few counts support this clonotype. Its antigen is unidentified. Template switching added a universal primer site; cDNA carried unique molecular identifiers. One entry per CDR3 protein results from TCRdb running MiXCR on the 5' RACE reads. Of some 500,000 distinct CDR3 sequences detected, approximately 14% appear once; the ten largest clones hold approximately 0.9%. The same data also went into a second study, on yellow fever vaccine responses in identical twins. From that report: Twin vaccine T cell responses reportedly seemed partly convergent, partly personalized.

This receptor was identified in a woman under 30 in good health. The chain combines TRBV5-5 with TRBJ2-2; 8 bases are shared with TRBD1. Sequenced material: CD4+ T cells sorted from blood. The DNA of the CDR3 is TGTGCCAGCAGCAAAAGGACAGGGTCGAACACCGGGGAGCTGTTTTTT. It translates to CASSKRTGSNTGELFF.